Below, 27 T cell receptor beta chains from the same sample are listed, as sequenced in a study of a mutant IDH1 vaccine in newly diagnosed glioma (dated by TCRdb to the early 2020s). Their specific antigens are unknown. What the time point label conveys for this sample: week 5, during vaccination. Every vaccine dose consisted of 300 ug of a 20-mer mutant IDH1 peptide in Montanide, administered subcutaneously together with topical imiquimod. Library construction relied on the immunoSEQ multiplex PCR assay. The table comes from immuneACCESS by way of TCRdb, which keeps in-frame sequences with V and J called. Part of the clones is missing from these tables; in studies checked, under half for an unresolved V gene and the rest for unknown reasons. For this sample there are 25,000 to 35,000 clones; more than 70% appear just once. The biggest ten clones account for around 18% of the sample. Sequenced here: PBMCs, sampled from a glioma patient whose treatment included an IDH1 peptide vaccine. The receptors come from a man aged 18-30 years with glioma.

This clone was seen only once. V is TRBV29-1 and J is TRBJ1-6, with TRBD1 matching 9 bases. Germline-derived CDR1 and CDR2 are SQVTM and ANQGSEA. The CDR3 contains 13 residues. V lost 6 bases, J lost 5 bases, and 2 bases stayed unmatched. The CDR3 DNA reads as TGCAGCGTCCGGACAGGGGATAATTCACCCCTCCACTTT. Its translation: CSVRTGDNSPLHF. The variable domain in full, with the rest retrieved from reference TRBV29-1 and TRBJ1-6, is SAVISQKPSRDICQRGTSLTIQCQVDSQVTMMFWYRQQPGQSLTLIATANQGSEATYESGFVIDKFPISRPNLTFSTLTVSNMSPEDSSIYLCSVRTGDNSPLHFGNGTRLTVT.

V usage is TRBV11-2 and J usage is TRBJ1-6; unclear D gene. V lost 3 bases and J 2 bases, leaving 5 bases between the germline ends. CDR1 and CDR2 from the germline V gene are SGHAT and FQNNGV. The CDR3 covers 14 residues. The CDR3 nucleotides read TGTGCCAGCAGCTTCCAGCCCTATAATTCACCCCTCCACTTT. Translated: CASSFQPYNSPLHF.

This clone showed up just once. The chain links TRBV11-2 to TRBJ1-2; D ambiguous. Germline CDR1 SGHAT, CDR2 FQNNGV. The CDR3 is made up of 14 amino acids. The V end lost 0 bases, the J end lost 2 bases, and 7 bases lay between the germline ends. CDR3 residues: CASSLDSLNYGYTF. As DNA, the CDR3 is TGTGCCAGCAGCTTAGATTCACTCAACTATGGCTACACCTTC.

The genes are TRBV5-1 and TRBJ2-2; TRBD1 aligns across 10 bases. The germline V gene has CDR1 SGHRS and CDR2 YFSETQ. This CDR3 region has 15 residues. V shed 6 bases, J shed 6 bases, and the junction held 8 bases outside the gene matches. DNA for the CDR3: TGCGCCAGCACCCGGGACAGGGGTTTGGCCGGGGAGCTGTTTTTT. This translates into CASTRDRGLAGELFF.

This clone was seen once. The V call is TRBV5-5, the J call TRBJ2-6; 7 bases fit TRBD1. The germline gives CDR1 SGHKS, CDR2 YYEKEE (reference sequence). Germline trimming cut 0 bases from V and 2 bases from J; bases unmatched to any gene: 2. The CDR3 spans 16 residues. CDR3 coding DNA: TGTGCCAGCAGCTTGGCGGGGACAGCTGGGGCCAACGTCCTGACTTTC. This sequence encodes CASSLAGTAGANVLTF.

The rearrangement uses TRBV15 and TRBJ1-5, with D possibly TRBD1 on 5 matching bases. V was clipped by 0 bases and J by 0 bases, with 27 bases between them. CDR1 is LNHNV and CDR2 is YYDKDF in the germline V gene (reference sequence). This CDR3 comprises 22 residues. The DNA of the CDR3 is TGTGCCACCAGCAGAGACGGTTGGGGGGACCGCCTCACTCTCTATAGCAATCAGCCCCAGCATTTT. Amino acid sequence: CATSRDGWGDRLTLYSNQPQHF.

The rearrangement links TRBV5-4 to TRBJ1-3; D call uncertain. V lost 2 bases to trimming and J lost 0 bases, with 12 bases between them. The CDR3 is 16 amino acids. Germline V gene data show CDR1 as SGHNT and CDR2 as YYREEE (reference sequence). CDR3 coding DNA: TGTGCCAGCAGCTTTGACCATGGAAGCTCTGGAAACACCATATATTTT. Protein product: CASSFDHGSSGNTIYF.

The J gene is TRBJ1-1, the V gene TRBV19; D is uncertain. CDR3 length: 13 residues. Germline CDR1 and CDR2: LNHDA and SQIVND (reference sequence). Trimming shortened V by 3 bases and J by 1 base, and 6 bases separated the two germline ends. The CDR3 DNA reads TGTGCCAGTAGTATCACAGAGAACACTGAAGCTTTCTTT. Its protein product is CASSITENTEAFF.

This clone was recorded once. The gene calls are TRBV5-6 and TRBJ1-2; D remains unclear. Trimming left V 0 bases short and J 8 bases short, with 8 bases between. The CDR3 has 12 amino acids. Germline V gene sequence: CDR1 SGHDT, CDR2 YYEEEE. CDR3 sequence (DNA): TGTGCCAGCAGCTTGGAGGTCTACGGCTACACCTTC. Amino acids: CASSLEVYGYTF.

J is TRBJ2-7 and V is TRBV12-2; the table's D call of TRBD2 was not tested on the DNA. TRBV12-2 is a pseudogene locus. The CDR3 has 16 amino acids. Written as DNA, the CDR3 is TGTGCAAGTCGCTCAGCGATCGGTCCTTCCGCCTACGAGCAGTACTTC. Translating it yields CASRSAIGPSAYEQYF.

The chain couples TRBV25-1 to TRBJ2-1; TRBD1 aligns across 11 bases. CDR1 is MGHDK and CDR2 is SYGVNS in the germline V gene. V dropped 1 base and J dropped 2; count of bases not matched to a gene: 4. CDR3 length equals 17 residues. CDR3 nucleotide sequence: TGTGCCAGCAGTGAATCCCCGGGACAGGGGGCCTACAATGAGCAGTTCTTC. Translated, it gives CASSESPGQGAYNEQFF.

Here the CDR3 DNA reads TGTGCCAGCAGCGTGGACAGGGCCAATGAGCAGTTCTTC. This sequence encodes CASSVDRANEQFF. The genes are TRBV9 and TRBJ2-1; the match to TRBD1 covers 8 bases. With 2 bases clipped from V and 6 bases from J, the junction kept 1 base outside the gene matches. Germline V gives CDR1 SGDLS, CDR2 YYNGEE. The CDR3 length is 13 residues.

The chain is built from TRBV6-1 and TRBJ1-1; no definite D call. The CDR3 extends over 13 amino acids. Germline values: CDR1 MNHNS, CDR2 SASEGT. V was cut by 3 bases and J by 2 bases, with 7 bases left in between. In DNA form, the CDR3 reads TGTGCCAGCAGTGAGAAGCCAAACACTGAAGCTTTCTTT. This encodes CASSEKPNTEAFF.

This clone was seen a handful of times. The chain links TRBV6-5 to TRBJ2-7; 7 bases line up with TRBD1. The germline gives CDR1 MNHEY, CDR2 SVGAGI. V shed 4 bases and J 6 bases; nucleotides not matched to a gene: 3. The length of the CDR3 is 12 residues. CDR3 sequence (DNA): TGTGCCAGCAGTTTATCAGGGGGCGAGCAGTACTTC. This codes for CASSLSGGEQYF.

This chain connects TRBV10-3 to TRBJ2-5, with 8 bases identical to TRBD1. Trimming at V came to 10 bases and at J to 4 bases, leaving 8 bases not matched to a gene. Germline assignment: CDR1 ENHRY and CDR2 SYGVKD. The CDR3 sequence is 13 residues long. The CDR3 loop is CATRGPQVETQYF. CDR3 bases: TGTGCCACCAGGGGGCCCCAGGTAGAGACCCAGTACTTC.

The CDR3: CASSLMAGGPGEQYF. CDR3 DNA sequence: TGCGCCAGCAGCTTGATGGCGGGAGGGCCGGGTGAGCAGTACTTC. The chain is built from TRBV5-1 and TRBJ2-7; 9 nucleotides match TRBD2. From germline, CDR1 is SGHRS and CDR2 YFSETQ. This CDR3 contains 15 residues. V lost 1 base to trimming and J lost 7 bases; unmatched junction nucleotides: 9.

This rearrangement joins TRBV18 to TRBJ2-5; 10 nucleotides line up with TRBD1. This CDR3 region has 16 residues. Germline loops: CDR1 KGHSH, CDR2 LQKENI. Germline trimming cut 2 bases from V and 5 bases from J; bases unmatched to any gene: 8. CDR3 sequence: CASSPKRDRGPETQYF. CDR3 sequence (DNA): TGTGCCAGCTCACCAAAACGGGACAGGGGACCGGAGACCCAGTACTTC.

The rearrangement links TRBV27 to TRBJ1-5; 7 bases map to TRBD1. Trimming took 5 bases from V and 10 from J; bases not matched to a gene: 14. Germline V gene lookup returns CDR1 MNHEY and CDR2 SMNVEV (reference sequence). The CDR3 length is 15 residues. CDR3 in DNA: TGTGCCAGCAGTCCGAAGCAGGGGGTACCTGCTCCCCAGCATTTT. This encodes CASSPKQGVPAPQHF.

This rearrangement joins TRBV10-3 to TRBJ1-1, with 9 bases identical to TRBD1. Germline CDR1 reads ENHRY; CDR2 reads SYGVKD. The CDR3 has 13 amino acids. The ends lost 10 bases at V and 4 bases at J; junction bases unmatched: 7. The CDR3 loop is CATSGTGTTEAFF. The CDR3 bases are TGTGCCACCTCCGGGACAGGGACCACTGAAGCTTTCTTT.

The chain combines TRBV30 with TRBJ1-1; D is possibly TRBD1 (5 bases). CDR3 size: 13 residues. Germline V lookup: CDR1 GTSNPN, CDR2 SVGIG (reference sequence). Trimming cost V 0 bases and J 4 bases, with 9 bases left between them. The CDR3 nucleotides read TGTGCCTGGAGTGTGGGACGGGGCACTGAAGCTTTCTTT. Translation: CAWSVGRGTEAFF.

The rearrangement joins TRBV14 to TRBJ1-2; the D is unclear. The germline V gene has CDR1 SGHDN and CDR2 FVKESK. V was pared by 1 base and J by 0 bases, with 6 bases between. The length of the CDR3 is 14 residues. The CDR3 DNA reads as TGTGCCAGCAGCCAAGGCATCCCTAACTATGGCTACACCTTC. Translating gives CASSQGIPNYGYTF.

V usage is TRBV5-1 and J usage is TRBJ1-2; possible D gene TRBD1, 5 bases. The V end lost 4 bases, the J end lost 6 bases, and 16 bases lay between the germline ends. Germline CDR1 SGHRS, CDR2 YFSETQ. The length of the CDR3 is 14 residues. The CDR3 sequence is CASSLGRRSDGYTF. The CDR3, as DNA: TGCGCCAGCAGCCTGGGACGCAGGAGTGATGGCTACACCTTC.

CDR3 amino acids: CASRGISNTEAFF. The CDR3 coding sequence is TGTGCCAGCAGGGGTATCTCGAACACTGAAGCTTTCTTT. This chain connects TRBV27 to TRBJ1-1; D is ambiguous. The CDR3 extends over 13 amino acids. The germline gives CDR1 MNHEY, CDR2 SMNVEV (reference sequence). V gave up 6 bases and J gave up 1 base, with 9 bases separating them.

The chain couples TRBV6-4 to TRBJ1-2; perhaps TRBD1 as D (5 bases). CDR1 MRHNA and CDR2 SNTAGT come from the germline V gene. The CDR3 runs to 14 residues. With 4 bases removed from V and 6 bases from J, the gap between germline ends came to 15 bases. The CDR3 is CASSAGPGSDGYTF. The CDR3 nucleotides read TGTGCCAGCAGTGCCGGGCCAGGGAGTGATGGCTACACCTTC.

The rearrangement joins TRBV4-2 to TRBJ2-3; 11 bases fit TRBD2. Unmatched junction bases numbered 5, after V lost 1 base and J lost 5 bases. CDR1 and CDR2 (germline): LGHNA, YNFKEQ. The CDR3 runs to 16 residues. DNA of the CDR3: TGTGCCAGCAGCCAAGCGGGTAGCGGGGGGGGAGATACGCAGTATTTT. Translated: CASSQAGSGGGDTQYF.

The chain uses TRBV7-6 and TRBJ1-1, with unresolved D. This CDR3 spans 13 amino acids. The germline V and J ends were trimmed by 1 base and 1 base, with 4 bases remaining between them. Germline CDR1 and CDR2: SGHVS and FNYEAQ. The CDR3 loop reads CASSLDENTEAFF. CDR3 DNA sequence: TGTGCCAGCAGCTTAGATGAGAACACTGAAGCTTTCTTT.

The chain couples TRBV2 to TRBJ2-7, with D possibly being TRBD1 (6 bases). The germline V gene encodes CDR1 SNHLY and CDR2 FYNNEI. V was clipped by 5 bases and J by 0 bases, with 11 bases between them. CDR3 length: 14 residues. CDR3 sequence reads: CASSSQGPSYEQYF. The CDR3 DNA sequence: TGTGCCAGCAGTTCACAGGGTCCCTCCTACGAGCAGTACTTC.